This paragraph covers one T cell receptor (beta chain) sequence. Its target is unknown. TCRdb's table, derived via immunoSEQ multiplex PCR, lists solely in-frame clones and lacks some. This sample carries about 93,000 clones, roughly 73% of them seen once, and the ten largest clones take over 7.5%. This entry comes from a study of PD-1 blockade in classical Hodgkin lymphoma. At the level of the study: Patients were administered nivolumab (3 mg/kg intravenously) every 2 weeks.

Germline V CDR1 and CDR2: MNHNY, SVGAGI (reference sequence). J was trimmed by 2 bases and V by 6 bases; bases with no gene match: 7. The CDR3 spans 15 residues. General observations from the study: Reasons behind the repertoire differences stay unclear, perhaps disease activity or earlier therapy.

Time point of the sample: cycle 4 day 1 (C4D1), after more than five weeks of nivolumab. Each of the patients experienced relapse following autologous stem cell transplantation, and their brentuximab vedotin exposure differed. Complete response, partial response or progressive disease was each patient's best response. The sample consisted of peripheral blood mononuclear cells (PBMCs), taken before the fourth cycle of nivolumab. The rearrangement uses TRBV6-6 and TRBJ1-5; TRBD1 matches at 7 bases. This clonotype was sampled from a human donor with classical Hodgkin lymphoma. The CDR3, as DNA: TGTGCCAGCAGAACCACAGGGGTTGGCAATCAGCCCCAGCATTTT. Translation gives CASRTTGVGNQPQHF.